The clone carrying this T cell receptor beta chain has a handful of counts. Its antigen is currently unknown. A second PCR, run for about 6 to 11 cycles, used a sample-barcoded 5' primer plus a J-beta primer mix. TCRdb analysed the 5' RACE reads with MiXCR anew, one entry per CDR3 protein. The sample comprises 850,000 or so distinct CDR3 sequences, around 26% of which are singletons, and 17% rests with the top ten. The CDR3 contains 16 residues. The germline CDR1 and CDR2 sequences are MNHEY and SVGEGT. The V gene lost 2 bases and the J gene lost 0 bases, with 11 bases spanning the gap. This specimen belongs to a study of blood T cells in healthy people across ages. Study-wide results and caveats: In long-lived donors, naive CD4+ cell counts and diversity exceeded those of aged donors.

The sequenced material came from blood. The receptor was isolated from a woman older than 75 in good health. This chain connects TRBV6-2 or TRBV6-3 to TRBJ1-5, with D maybe TRBD1 (6 bases). CDR3 bases: TGTGCCAGCAGTTACGTCGCAGGGGATAGCAATCAGCCCCAGCATTTT. It codes for CASSYVAGDSNQPQHF.